What follows are 15 T cell receptor beta chains derived from one specimen sequenced in a study of T cell responses to AZD1222 COVID-19 vaccine. Clones were sequenced by immunoSEQ multiplex PCR, and TCRdb holds only the in-frame ones, with some missing. The sample consists of about 180,000 clones, around 90% of them appearing once. The sequencing used peripheral blood, collected on day 0 of AZD1222 vaccination. The receptors originated from an adult in good health.

This chain joins TRBV6-2 or TRBV6-3 and TRBJ2-7; D possibly uses TRBD1 or TRBD2 (5 bases each). Germline CDR1 MNHEY, CDR2 SVGEGT. Trimming pared 0 bases from V and 1 base from J, leaving 7 bases between. This CDR3 spans 14 amino acids. The DNA for the CDR3 is TGTGCCAGCAGTTACTCATGGGGGTCCTACGAGCAGTACTTC. This codes for CASSYSWGSYEQYF.

V gene TRBV12-3 or TRBV12-4 combines with J gene TRBJ2-7; TRBD2 is a possible D gene (5 bases). There are 13 residues in the CDR3. V lost 7 bases to trimming and J lost 4 bases, with 14 bases between them. CDR3 in amino acids: CASKGPGGYEQYF. CDR3 bases: TGTGCCAGCAAGGGTCCAGGAGGATACGAGCAGTACTTC.

This clone was found once. Here the CDR3 DNA reads TGTGCCAGTACCAGGACATGGAACACTGAAGCTTTCTTT. Encoded protein: CASTRTWNTEAFF. J is TRBJ1-1 and V is TRBV19; the D gene is possibly TRBD1 (5 bases). The CDR3 contains 13 residues. Germline loops: CDR1 LNHDA, CDR2 SQIVND (reference sequence). Trimming took 7 bases from V and 1 from J, leaving 10 bases between them.

This chain joins TRBV5-1 and TRBJ2-7, with D possibly matching TRBD2 (5 bases). V was clipped by 0 bases and J by 2 bases, with 15 bases between them. CDR3 length: 16 amino acids. Per germline, CDR1 SGHRS and CDR2 YFSETQ. CDR3 in amino acids: CASSLAGQVGAYEQYF. CDR3 sequence (DNA): TGCGCCAGCAGCTTGGCCGGGCAGGTGGGAGCCTACGAGCAGTACTTC.

This clone was seen only once. V and J are TRBV6-1 and TRBJ1-2; D unresolved. The CDR3 is 12 amino acids. CDR1 is MNHNS and CDR2 is SASEGT in the germline V gene. V lost 3 bases, J lost 6 bases, and 8 bases lay in between. CDR3 loop: CASSDRPHGYTF. The DNA of the CDR3 is TGTGCCAGCAGTGACCGACCCCATGGCTACACCTTC.

This clone was counted a single time. The chain joins TRBV2 to TRBJ2-5; D may correspond to TRBD1 or TRBD2 (6 bases each). Germline V lookup: CDR1 SNHLY, CDR2 FYNNEI. V lost 6 bases and J 4 bases, leaving 15 bases between the germline ends. The length of the CDR3 is 14 residues. DNA for the CDR3: TGTGCCAGCAGCGCCCTGGGGGGCTCAGAGACCCAGTACTTC. It yields the protein CASSALGGSETQYF.

This rearrangement joins TRBV6-1 to TRBJ1-4; 7 bases map to TRBD1. The germline V gene has CDR1 MNHNS and CDR2 SASEGT. V was pared by 3 bases and J by 5 bases, with 6 bases of the junction left unmatched. The CDR3 runs 15 residues. CDR3 loop: CASSDSGGRNEKLFF. The CDR3 coding sequence is TGTGCCAGCAGTGATTCAGGGGGTCGGAATGAAAAACTGTTTTTT.

The V gene is TRBV5-1, the J gene TRBJ2-2; 13 positions match TRBD2. This CDR3 contains 17 residues. Germline lookup yields CDR1 SGHRS and CDR2 YFSETQ. The V segment lost 7 bases and the J segment 1 base; nucleotides outside the gene matches: 7. This chain's CDR3 is CASGGLAGVRNTGELFF. As DNA, the CDR3 is TGCGCCAGCGGAGGACTAGCGGGAGTGCGGAACACCGGGGAGCTGTTTTTT.

The J gene is TRBJ2-1, the V gene TRBV19, with D perhaps assigned TRBD1 or TRBD2 (6 bases each). The CDR3 is made up of 14 amino acids. With 3 bases removed from V and 5 bases from J, the gap between germline ends came to 11 bases. CDR1 LNHDA and CDR2 SQIVND come from the germline V gene (reference sequence). The CDR3 DNA reads TGTGCCAGTAGTATTAGGGGGGCCAACAATGAGCAGTTCTTC. It codes for CASSIRGANNEQFF.

The gene calls are TRBV30 and TRBJ1-5, with 9 nucleotides matching TRBD1. CDR1 and CDR2 (germline): GTSNPN, SVGIG (reference sequence). The trim removed 4 bases at V and 3 bases at J, leaving 1 base unmatched. The CDR3 runs 13 residues. CDR3 bases: TGTGCCTGGAACAGGGGGCCCAATCAGCCCCAGCATTTT. Translation: CAWNRGPNQPQHF. The full variable domain, rest sourced from reference TRBV30 and TRBJ1-5, is SQTIHQWPATLVQPVGSPLSLECTVEGTSNPNLYWYRQAAGRGLQLLFYSVGIGQISSEVPQNLSASRPQDRQFILSSKKLLLSDSGFYLCAWNRGPNQPQHFGDGTRLSIL.

This clone has only a few counts. J is TRBJ2-5 and V is TRBV5-6; D unresolved. Germline V lookup: CDR1 SGHDT, CDR2 YYEEEE. CDR3 length: 13 residues. Trimming cost V 0 bases and J 3 bases, with 6 bases left between them. CDR3 sequence (DNA): TGTGCCAGCAGCTTGGGCTGGAAAGAGACCCAGTACTTC. Translated: CASSLGWKETQYF.

The chain recombines TRBV6-5 with TRBJ1-2; 8 bases align to TRBD1. The ends lost 6 bases at V and 7 bases at J; junction bases unmatched: 4. The CDR3 length is 12 residues. CDR1 MNHEY and CDR2 SVGAGI come from the germline V gene. The CDR3 DNA follows: TGTGCCAGCAGCCCGGACAGGGTTGGCTACACCTTC. Its translation is CASSPDRVGYTF.

The rearrangement links TRBV6-4 to TRBJ1-2; D perhaps matches TRBD1 (5 bases). Trimming pared 2 bases from V and 7 bases from J, leaving 14 bases between. The CDR3 loop spans 14 amino acids. The germline gives CDR1 MRHNA, CDR2 SNTAGT. The CDR3 region is CASSDGPGLSGYTF. The CDR3, as DNA: TGTGCCAGCAGTGACGGGCCAGGGCTAAGTGGCTACACCTTC.

This clone was recorded only once. The chain is built from TRBV4-1 and TRBJ2-7; D tentatively reads TRBD1 or TRBD2 (5 bases each). Between the trimmed V and J ends, which lost 6 bases and 2 bases, there was a span of 17 bases. CDR1 is MGHRA and CDR2 is YSYEKL in the germline V gene. The CDR3 loop spans 15 amino acids. The CDR3 DNA reads TGCGCCAGCAGGCAACTAGGGGACGGAACCTACGAGCAGTACTTC. Its protein is CASRQLGDGTYEQYF.

This clone was seen a single time. The chain combines TRBV11-3 with TRBJ2-3, with TRBD1 as a possible D gene (5 bases). This CDR3 contains 16 residues. Trimming cost V 4 bases and J 0 bases, with 14 bases left between them. Germline assignment: CDR1 SGHNT and CDR2 YENEEA. The CDR3 loop is CASSSSGGHSTDTQYF. The CDR3 DNA reads TGTGCCAGCAGCTCCTCCGGTGGACACAGCACAGATACGCAGTATTTT.